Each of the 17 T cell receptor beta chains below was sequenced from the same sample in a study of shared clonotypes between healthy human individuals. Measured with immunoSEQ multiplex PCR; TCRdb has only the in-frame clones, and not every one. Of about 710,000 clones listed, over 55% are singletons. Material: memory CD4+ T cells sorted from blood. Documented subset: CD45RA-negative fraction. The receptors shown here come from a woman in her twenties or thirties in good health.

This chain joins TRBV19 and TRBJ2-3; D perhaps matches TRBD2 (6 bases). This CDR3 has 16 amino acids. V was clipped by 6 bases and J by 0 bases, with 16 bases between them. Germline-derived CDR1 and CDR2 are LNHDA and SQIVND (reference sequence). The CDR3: CASRLSAGTSTDTQYF. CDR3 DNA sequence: TGTGCCAGTAGATTGTCGGCGGGGACTAGCACAGATACGCAGTATTTT.

CDR3 nucleotides: TGCGCCAGCAGTCCCCGAATTTTTAGCGGGACTGGCACAGATACGCAGTATTTT. Protein product: CASSPRIFSGTGTDTQYF. The gene calls are TRBV5-1 and TRBJ2-3; 8 nucleotides match TRBD2. The germline gives CDR1 SGHRS, CDR2 YFSETQ. The J segment lost 1 base and the V segment lost 5 bases, leaving 15 bases of the junction unmatched. CDR3 length: 18 residues.

The CDR3 here is CASSRGRNLRENIQYF. The CDR3 coding sequence is TGTGCCAGCAGCCGGGGACGGAACCTCCGGGAGAACATTCAGTACTTC. The chain joins TRBV11-2 to TRBJ2-4, with a weak D call TRBD2 (6 bases). V lost 5 bases and J 7 bases, leaving 21 bases between the germline ends. Germline V gives CDR1 SGHAT, CDR2 FQNNGV. CDR3 length: 16 residues.

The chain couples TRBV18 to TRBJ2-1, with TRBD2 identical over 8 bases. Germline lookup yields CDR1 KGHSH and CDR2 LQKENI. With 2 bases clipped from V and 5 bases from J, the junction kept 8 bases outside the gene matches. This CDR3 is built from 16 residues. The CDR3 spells CASSPWSAGGDNEQFF. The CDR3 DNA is TGTGCCAGCTCACCATGGAGTGCGGGAGGCGACAATGAGCAGTTCTTC.

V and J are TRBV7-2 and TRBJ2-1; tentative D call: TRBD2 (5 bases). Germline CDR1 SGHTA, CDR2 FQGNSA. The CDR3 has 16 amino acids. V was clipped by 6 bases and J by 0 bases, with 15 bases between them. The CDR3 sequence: CASRQSSSASYNEQFF. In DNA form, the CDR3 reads TGTGCCAGCAGACAATCTAGCTCCGCCTCCTACAATGAGCAGTTCTTC.

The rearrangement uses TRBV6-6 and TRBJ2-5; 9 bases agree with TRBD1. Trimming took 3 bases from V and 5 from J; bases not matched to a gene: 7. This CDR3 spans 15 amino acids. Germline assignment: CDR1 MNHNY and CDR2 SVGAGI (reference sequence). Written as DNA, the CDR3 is TGTGCCAGCAGTTATTCCGGGACAGGGCTTGAGACCCAGTACTTC. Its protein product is CASSYSGTGLETQYF.

CDR3 residues: CASSAGLAYNEQFF. DNA for the CDR3: TGTGCCAGTAGTGCGGGACTAGCCTACAATGAGCAGTTCTTC. V gene TRBV19 combines with J gene TRBJ2-1; 8 bases fit TRBD2. The CDR3 runs 14 residues. The J segment lost 2 bases and the V segment lost 5 bases, leaving 2 bases of the junction unmatched. Germline assignment: CDR1 LNHDA and CDR2 SQIVND (reference sequence).

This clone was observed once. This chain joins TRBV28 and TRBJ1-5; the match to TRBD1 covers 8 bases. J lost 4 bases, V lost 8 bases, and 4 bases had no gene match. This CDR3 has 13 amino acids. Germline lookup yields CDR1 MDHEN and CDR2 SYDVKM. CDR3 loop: CASGTGHNQPQHF. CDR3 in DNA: TGTGCCAGCGGGACAGGCCATAATCAGCCCCAGCATTTT. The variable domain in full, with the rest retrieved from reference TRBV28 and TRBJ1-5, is DVKVTQSSRYLVKRTGEKVFLECVQDMDHENMFWYRQDPGLGLRLIYFSYDVKMKEKGDIPEGYSVSREKKERFSLILESASTNQTSMYLCASGTGHNQPQHFGDGTRLSIL.

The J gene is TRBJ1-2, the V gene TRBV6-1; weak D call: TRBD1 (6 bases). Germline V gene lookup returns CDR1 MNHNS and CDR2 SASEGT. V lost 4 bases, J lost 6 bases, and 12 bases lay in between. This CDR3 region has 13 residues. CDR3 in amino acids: CASSVQGADGYTF. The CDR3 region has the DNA TGTGCCAGCAGTGTACAGGGTGCAGATGGCTACACCTTC.

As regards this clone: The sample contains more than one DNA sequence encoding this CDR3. CDR3 region: CASSLSSGAYNEQFF. In nucleotides, the CDR3 is TGCGCCAGCAGCTTGTCAAGCGGAGCCTACAATGAGCAGTTCTTC. The chain carries TRBV5-1 and TRBJ2-1; D perhaps matches TRBD2 (5 bases). This CDR3 is 15 amino acids long. V was trimmed by 1 base and J by 2 bases, leaving 10 bases between them. Germline values: CDR1 SGHRS, CDR2 YFSETQ. The complete variable domain, with remaining parts taken from reference TRBV5-1 and TRBJ2-1, reads KAGVTQTPRYLIKTRGQQVTLSCSPISGHRSVSWYQQTPGQGLQFLFEYFSETQRNKGNFPGRFSGRQFSNSRSEMNVSTLELGDSALYLCASSLSSGAYNEQFFGPGTRLTVL.

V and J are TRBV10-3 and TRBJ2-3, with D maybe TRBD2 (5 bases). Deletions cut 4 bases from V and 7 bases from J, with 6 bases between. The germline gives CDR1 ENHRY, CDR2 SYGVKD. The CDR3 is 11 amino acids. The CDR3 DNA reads TGTGCCATCAGTGGAGGGAATACGCAGTATTTT. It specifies CAISGGNTQYF.

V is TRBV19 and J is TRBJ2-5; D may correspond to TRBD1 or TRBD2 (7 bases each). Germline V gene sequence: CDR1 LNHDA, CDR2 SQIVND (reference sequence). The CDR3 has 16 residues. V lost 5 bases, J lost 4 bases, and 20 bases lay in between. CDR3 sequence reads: CASSQATGRGRETQYF. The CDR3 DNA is TGTGCCAGTAGTCAAGCGACAGGGAGGGGGCGAGAGACCCAGTACTTC.

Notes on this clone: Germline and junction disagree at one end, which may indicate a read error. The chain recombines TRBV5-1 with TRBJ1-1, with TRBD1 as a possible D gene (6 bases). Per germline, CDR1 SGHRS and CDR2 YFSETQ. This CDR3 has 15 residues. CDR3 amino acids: CASILGPGANTEAFF. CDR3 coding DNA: TGCGCCAGCATCTTGGGTCCGGGGGCGAACACTGAAGCTTTCTTT.

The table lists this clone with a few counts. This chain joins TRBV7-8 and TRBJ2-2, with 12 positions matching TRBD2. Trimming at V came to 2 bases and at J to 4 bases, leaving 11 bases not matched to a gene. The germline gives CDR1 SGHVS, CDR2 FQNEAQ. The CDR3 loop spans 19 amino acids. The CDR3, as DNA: TGTGCCAGCAGCTTATATCGACTAGCGGGAGCGGGAGGCACCGGGGAGCTGTTTTTT. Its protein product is CASSLYRLAGAGGTGELFF.

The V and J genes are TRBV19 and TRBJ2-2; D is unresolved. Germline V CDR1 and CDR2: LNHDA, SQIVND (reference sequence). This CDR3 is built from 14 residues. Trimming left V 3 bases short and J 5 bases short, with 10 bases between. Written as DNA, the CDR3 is TGTGCCAGTAGTATCCGGAAGTTTACCGGGGAGCTGTTTTTT. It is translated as CASSIRKFTGELFF.

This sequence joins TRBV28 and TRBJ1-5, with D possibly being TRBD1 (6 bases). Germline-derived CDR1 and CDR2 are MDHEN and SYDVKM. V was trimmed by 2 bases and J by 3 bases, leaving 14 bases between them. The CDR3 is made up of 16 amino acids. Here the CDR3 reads CASSLRGGTFNQPQHF. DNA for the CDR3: TGTGCCAGCAGTTTAAGGGGGGGGACATTCAATCAGCCCCAGCATTTT.

Here the CDR3 reads CSVGGTSGNTDTQYF. For the CDR3, the DNA is TGCAGCGTCGGGGGGACTAGCGGGAACACAGATACGCAGTATTTT. V usage is TRBV29-1 and J usage is TRBJ2-3; 13 bases are a match to TRBD2. The CDR3 length is 15 residues. The germline CDR1 and CDR2 sequences are SQVTM and ANQGSEA. Unmatched junction bases numbered 5, after V lost 6 bases and J lost 2 bases.